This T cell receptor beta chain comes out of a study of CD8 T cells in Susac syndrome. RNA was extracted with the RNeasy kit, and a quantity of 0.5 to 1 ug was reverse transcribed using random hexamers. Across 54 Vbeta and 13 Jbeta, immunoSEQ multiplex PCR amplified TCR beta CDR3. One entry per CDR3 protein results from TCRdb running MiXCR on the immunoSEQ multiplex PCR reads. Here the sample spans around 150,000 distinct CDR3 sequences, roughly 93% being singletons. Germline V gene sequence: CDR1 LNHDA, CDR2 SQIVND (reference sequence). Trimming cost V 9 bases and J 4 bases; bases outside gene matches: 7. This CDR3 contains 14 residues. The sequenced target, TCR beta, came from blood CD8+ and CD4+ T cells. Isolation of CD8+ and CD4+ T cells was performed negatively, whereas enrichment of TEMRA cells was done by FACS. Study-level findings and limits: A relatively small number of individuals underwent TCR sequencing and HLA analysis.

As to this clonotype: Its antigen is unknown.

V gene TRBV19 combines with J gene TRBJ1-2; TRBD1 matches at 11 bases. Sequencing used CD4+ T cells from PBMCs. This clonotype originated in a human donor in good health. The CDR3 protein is CASQGTGGSYGYTF. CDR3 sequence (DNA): TGTGCCAGCCAGGGGACAGGGGGTAGCTATGGCTACACCTTC. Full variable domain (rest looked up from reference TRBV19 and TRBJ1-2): DGGITQSPKYLFRKEGQNVTLSCEQNLNHDAMYWYRQDPGQGLRLIYYSQIVNDFQKGDIAEGYSVSREKKESFPLTVTSAQKNPTAFYLCASQGTGGSYGYTFGSGTRLTVV.